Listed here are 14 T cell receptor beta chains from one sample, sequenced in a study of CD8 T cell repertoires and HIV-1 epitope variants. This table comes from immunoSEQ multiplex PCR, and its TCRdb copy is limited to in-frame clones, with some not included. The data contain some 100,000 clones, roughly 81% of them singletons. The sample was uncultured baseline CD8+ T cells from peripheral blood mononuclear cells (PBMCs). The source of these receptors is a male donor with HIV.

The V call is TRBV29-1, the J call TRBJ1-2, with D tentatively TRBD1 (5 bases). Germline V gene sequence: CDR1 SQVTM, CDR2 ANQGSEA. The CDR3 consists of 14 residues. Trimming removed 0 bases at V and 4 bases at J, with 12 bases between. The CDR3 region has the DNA TGCAGCGTTGAAGAGGGGGGGATGGCCTATGGCTACACCTTC. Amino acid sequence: CSVEEGGMAYGYTF.

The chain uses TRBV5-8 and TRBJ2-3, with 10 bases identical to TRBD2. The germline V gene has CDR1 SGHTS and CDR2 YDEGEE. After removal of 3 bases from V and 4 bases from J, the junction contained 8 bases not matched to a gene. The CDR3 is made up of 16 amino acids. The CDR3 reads CASSWTRLAGADTQYF. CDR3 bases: TGTGCCAGCAGCTGGACCCGGCTAGCGGGAGCAGATACGCAGTATTTT.

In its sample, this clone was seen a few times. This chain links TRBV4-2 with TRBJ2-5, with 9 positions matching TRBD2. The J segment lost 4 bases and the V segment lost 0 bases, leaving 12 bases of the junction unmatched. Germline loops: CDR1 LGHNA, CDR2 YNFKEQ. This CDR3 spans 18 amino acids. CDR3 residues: CASSQESEGAGGLETQYF. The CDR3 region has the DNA TGTGCCAGCAGCCAAGAATCCGAAGGAGCGGGGGGACTAGAGACCCAGTACTTC.

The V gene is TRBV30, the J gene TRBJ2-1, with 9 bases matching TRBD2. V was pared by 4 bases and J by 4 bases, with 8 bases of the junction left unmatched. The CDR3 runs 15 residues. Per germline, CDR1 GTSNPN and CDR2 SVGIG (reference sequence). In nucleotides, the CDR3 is TGTGCCTGGACTAGCGGGGATGGGTGGTACAATGAGCAGTTCTTC. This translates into CAWTSGDGWYNEQFF. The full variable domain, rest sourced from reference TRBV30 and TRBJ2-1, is SQTIHQWPATLVQPVGSPLSLECTVEGTSNPNLYWYRQAAGRGLQLLFYSVGIGQISSEVPQNLSASRPQDRQFILSSKKLLLSDSGFYLCAWTSGDGWYNEQFFGPGTRLTVL.

The chain's CDR3 is CASSPRPLEQYF. DNA of the CDR3: TGTGCCAGCTCACCACGACCACTCGAGCAGTACTTC. V gene TRBV18 combines with J gene TRBJ2-7; D is unclear. CDR3 size: 12 residues. The V gene lost 1 base and the J gene lost 6 bases, with 7 bases spanning the gap. Germline V gene lookup returns CDR1 KGHSH and CDR2 LQKENI.

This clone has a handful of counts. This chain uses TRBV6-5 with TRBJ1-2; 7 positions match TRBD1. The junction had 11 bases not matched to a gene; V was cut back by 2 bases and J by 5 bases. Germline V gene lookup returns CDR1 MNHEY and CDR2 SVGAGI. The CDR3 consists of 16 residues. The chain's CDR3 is CASSYATGSRGYGYTF. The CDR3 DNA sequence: TGTGCCAGCAGTTACGCGACAGGGAGTCGCGGTTATGGCTACACCTTC.

The CDR3, as DNA: TGTGCCAGCAGTTACTTTGGGGGTAGCGGGAGCTACGAGCAGTACTTC. Its protein product is CASSYFGGSGSYEQYF. The rearrangement uses TRBV6-5 and TRBJ2-7, with 9 bases matching TRBD2. The CDR3 length is 16 residues. J was trimmed by 3 bases and V by 1 base; bases with no gene match: 7. The V gene's germline CDR1 is MNHEY and CDR2 SVGAGI.

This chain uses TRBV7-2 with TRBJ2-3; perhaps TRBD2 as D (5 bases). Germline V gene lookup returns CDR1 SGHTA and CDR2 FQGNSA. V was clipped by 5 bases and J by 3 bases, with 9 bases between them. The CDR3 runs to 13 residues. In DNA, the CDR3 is TGTGCCAGCAGCCCCTTAGCGACAGATACGCAGTATTTT. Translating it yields CASSPLATDTQYF.

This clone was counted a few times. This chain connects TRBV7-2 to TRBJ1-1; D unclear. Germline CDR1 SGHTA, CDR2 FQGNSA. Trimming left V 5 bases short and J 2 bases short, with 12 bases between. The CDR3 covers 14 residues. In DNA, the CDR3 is TGTGCCAGCAGCCCCTCCTGGTTTAACACTGAAGCTTTCTTT. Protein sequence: CASSPSWFNTEAFF.

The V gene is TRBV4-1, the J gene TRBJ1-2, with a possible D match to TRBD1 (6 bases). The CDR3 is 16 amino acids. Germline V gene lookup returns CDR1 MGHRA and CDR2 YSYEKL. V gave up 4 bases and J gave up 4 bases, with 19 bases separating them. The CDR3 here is CASSPEPWGASYGYTF. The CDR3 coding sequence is TGCGCCAGCAGCCCCGAGCCTTGGGGGGCAAGCTATGGCTACACCTTC.

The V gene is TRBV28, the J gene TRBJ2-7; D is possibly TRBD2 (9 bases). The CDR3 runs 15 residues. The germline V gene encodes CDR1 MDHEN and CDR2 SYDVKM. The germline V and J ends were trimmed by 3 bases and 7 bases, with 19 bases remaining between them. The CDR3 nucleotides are TGTGCCAGCAGTTTGGTCCCTAGCGGGGACAGGGAGCAGTACTTC. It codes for CASSLVPSGDREQYF.

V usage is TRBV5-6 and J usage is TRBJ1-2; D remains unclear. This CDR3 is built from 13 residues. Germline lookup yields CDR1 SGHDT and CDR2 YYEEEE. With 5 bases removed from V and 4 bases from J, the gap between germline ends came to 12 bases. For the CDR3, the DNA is TGTGCCAGCAGGGGTGGACGGATCTATGGCTACACCTTC. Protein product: CASRGGRIYGYTF.

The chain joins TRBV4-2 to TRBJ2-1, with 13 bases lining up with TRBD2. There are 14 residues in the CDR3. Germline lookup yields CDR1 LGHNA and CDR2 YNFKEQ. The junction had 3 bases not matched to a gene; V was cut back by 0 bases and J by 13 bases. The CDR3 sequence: CASSQDGLAGVQFF. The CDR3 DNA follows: TGTGCCAGCAGCCAAGATGGACTAGCGGGGGTACAGTTCTTC.

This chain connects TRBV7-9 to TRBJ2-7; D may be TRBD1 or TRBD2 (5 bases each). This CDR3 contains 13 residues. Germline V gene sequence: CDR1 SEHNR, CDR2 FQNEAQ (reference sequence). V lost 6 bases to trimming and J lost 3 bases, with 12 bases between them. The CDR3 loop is CASRVGTSYEQYF. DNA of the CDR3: TGTGCCAGCAGGGTAGGGACGAGCTACGAGCAGTACTTC.